This T cell receptor beta chain was identified during a study of vaccination effects on CD4 cells after COVID-19. Note on this clone: Antigen unknown. The same CDR3 also results from other DNA sequences found in this sample.

TCRdb's copy holds only in-frame clones and misses some; the assay was immunoSEQ multiplex PCR. The table includes 50,000 or so clones, about four fifths detected once. Sequencing followed a ViraFEST assay step that expanded antigen-specific CD4+ T cells with viral peptide pools. Upon completion of roughly ten days in culture, CD4+ T cells were isolated. Absence of prior SARS-CoV-2 infection characterized the vaccine recipients, who showed negative nucleocapsid antibodies. The culture medium for about 2 million PBMC per well included roughly 10 IU/ml IL-2 and 9.5 to 10 ug/ml peptides. Half the medium was replaced with IL-2 medium on days 3 and 7. The material was CD4+ T cells from PBMCs cultured with HCoV-OC43 spike peptides, obtained before COVID-19 vaccination. Subset described: HCoV-OC43 spike overlapping peptide pool stimulation. The TCR comes from a human donor who received a COVID-19 vaccine.

CDR3: CASSFGETQYF. The CDR3 region has the DNA TGTGCCAGCAGCTTCGGGGAGACCCAGTACTTC. The chain has TRBV5-6 and TRBJ2-5; D not resolved. CDR3 size: 11 residues. Trimming stripped 2 bases from V and 5 bases from J, with 4 bases between. The germline gives CDR1 SGHDT, CDR2 YYEEEE.